One sample yielded the 11 T cell receptor beta chains listed below, sequenced in a study of neoadjuvant anti-PD-1 for oral cavity cancer. Produced via immunoSEQ multiplex PCR; TCRdb's table is partial and in-frame only. The sample has over 80,000 clones; approximately 80% are singletons. The sequencing used PBMCs, collected before nivolumab (anti-PD-1) treatment. The receptors originated from a person aged 35 to 85 with oral cavity squamous cell carcinoma.

The genes are TRBV5-1 and TRBJ2-1, with 14 bases fitting TRBD2. The CDR3 loop spans 17 amino acids. V shed 0 bases and J 4 bases; nucleotides not matched to a gene: 3. Looked up from germline, CDR1 is SGHRS and CDR2 is YFSETQ. In DNA, the CDR3 is TGCGCCAGCAGCTTGGGAGGGACTAGCGGGAGATACAATGAGCAGTTCTTC. It codes for CASSLGGTSGRYNEQFF.

This chain uses TRBV2 with TRBJ1-3; D is ambiguous. CDR1 is SNHLY and CDR2 is FYNNEI in the germline V gene. The CDR3 is made up of 11 amino acids. Between the trimmed V and J ends, which lost 4 bases and 6 bases, there was a span of 4 bases. This chain's CDR3 is CASSAENTIYF. CDR3 bases: TGTGCCAGCAGTGCGGAAAACACCATATATTTT.

This sequence joins TRBV5-5 and TRBJ1-1; D might be TRBD1 (6 bases). Germline CDR1 is SGHKS and CDR2 is YYEKEE (reference sequence). The CDR3 is 14 residues long. The V gene lost 4 bases and the J gene lost 1 base, with 11 bases spanning the gap. CDR3 loop: CASSLGTTNTEAFF. The DNA for the CDR3 is TGTGCCAGCAGCCTAGGGACAACGAACACTGAAGCTTTCTTT.

This clone appeared a few times. The chain joins TRBV2 to TRBJ2-7, with D tentatively TRBD1 or TRBD2 (5 bases each). Trimming pared 5 bases from V and 1 base from J, leaving 9 bases between. This CDR3 has 13 residues. Germline assignment: CDR1 SNHLY and CDR2 FYNNEI. The CDR3 loop reads CASSRDQSYEQYF. The CDR3 region has the DNA TGTGCCAGCAGTCGGGACCAATCCTACGAGCAGTACTTC.

The rearrangement links TRBV5-8 to TRBJ1-4, with 7 bases matching TRBD1. CDR3 length: 16 amino acids. V dropped 2 bases and J dropped 0; count of bases not matched to a gene: 4. CDR1 is SGHTS, CDR2 YDEGEE, per germline. This CDR3 reads CASSFGTDATNEKLFF. The CDR3 DNA is TGTGCCAGCAGCTTCGGGACAGATGCAACTAATGAAAAACTGTTTTTT.

This rearrangement joins TRBV4-2 to TRBJ2-1; 8 bases fit TRBD1. There are 16 residues in the CDR3. The germline V gene has CDR1 LGHNA and CDR2 YNFKEQ. Germline trimming cut 4 bases from V and 6 bases from J; bases unmatched to any gene: 11. CDR3 amino acids: CASSLSGQGMGNEQFF. In DNA form, the CDR3 reads TGTGCCAGCAGCCTATCCGGACAGGGCATGGGCAATGAGCAGTTCTTC.

This chain connects TRBV4-2 to TRBJ2-7, with D tentatively TRBD1 or TRBD2 (6 bases each). The CDR3 has 15 residues. The V end was cut by 0 bases, the J end by 2 bases, with 11 bases between. The germline V gene has CDR1 LGHNA and CDR2 YNFKEQ. The DNA for the CDR3 is TGTGCCAGCAGCCAAGATGGGGGGCAACCCTACGAGCAGTACTTC. Protein: CASSQDGGQPYEQYF.

The J gene is TRBJ1-2, the V gene TRBV5-4; D call uncertain. Germline CDR1 SGHNT, CDR2 YYREEE (reference sequence). V lost 0 bases and J 6 bases, leaving 3 bases between the germline ends. The CDR3 is 11 amino acids. For the CDR3, the DNA is TGTGCCAGCAGCTTGGGACATGGCTACACCTTC. Protein: CASSLGHGYTF.

This clone has just one count. The CDR3 protein is CASSATGFPYGYTF. DNA for the CDR3: TGTGCCAGCAGTGCAACAGGGTTTCCCTATGGCTACACCTTC. The chain links TRBV27 to TRBJ1-2, with a tentative D call TRBD1 (6 bases). Trimming pared 5 bases from V and 4 bases from J, leaving 14 bases between. The germline V gene has CDR1 MNHEY and CDR2 SMNVEV (reference sequence). The CDR3 covers 14 residues.

The chain employs TRBV5-1 and TRBJ2-5, with D possibly matching TRBD1 (8 bases). V gave up 10 bases and J gave up 4 bases, with 26 bases separating them. The CDR3 runs to 16 residues. CDR1 is SGHRS, CDR2 YFSETQ, per germline. The CDR3, as DNA: TGCGCCTCCGGACAGGGCGCGGGAGAAGGGCGAGAGACCCAGTACTTC. Translated, it gives CASGQGAGEGRETQYF.

V usage is TRBV30 and J usage is TRBJ2-1; 11 bases are a match to TRBD2. This CDR3 has 17 residues. The V gene's germline CDR1 is GTSNPN and CDR2 SVGIG (reference sequence). The V segment lost 0 bases and the J segment 5 bases; nucleotides outside the gene matches: 9. DNA of the CDR3: TGTGCCTGGAGTGTTCTGGATTCACTAGCGGGGGACAATGAGCAGTTCTTC. Its protein is CAWSVLDSLAGDNEQFF.